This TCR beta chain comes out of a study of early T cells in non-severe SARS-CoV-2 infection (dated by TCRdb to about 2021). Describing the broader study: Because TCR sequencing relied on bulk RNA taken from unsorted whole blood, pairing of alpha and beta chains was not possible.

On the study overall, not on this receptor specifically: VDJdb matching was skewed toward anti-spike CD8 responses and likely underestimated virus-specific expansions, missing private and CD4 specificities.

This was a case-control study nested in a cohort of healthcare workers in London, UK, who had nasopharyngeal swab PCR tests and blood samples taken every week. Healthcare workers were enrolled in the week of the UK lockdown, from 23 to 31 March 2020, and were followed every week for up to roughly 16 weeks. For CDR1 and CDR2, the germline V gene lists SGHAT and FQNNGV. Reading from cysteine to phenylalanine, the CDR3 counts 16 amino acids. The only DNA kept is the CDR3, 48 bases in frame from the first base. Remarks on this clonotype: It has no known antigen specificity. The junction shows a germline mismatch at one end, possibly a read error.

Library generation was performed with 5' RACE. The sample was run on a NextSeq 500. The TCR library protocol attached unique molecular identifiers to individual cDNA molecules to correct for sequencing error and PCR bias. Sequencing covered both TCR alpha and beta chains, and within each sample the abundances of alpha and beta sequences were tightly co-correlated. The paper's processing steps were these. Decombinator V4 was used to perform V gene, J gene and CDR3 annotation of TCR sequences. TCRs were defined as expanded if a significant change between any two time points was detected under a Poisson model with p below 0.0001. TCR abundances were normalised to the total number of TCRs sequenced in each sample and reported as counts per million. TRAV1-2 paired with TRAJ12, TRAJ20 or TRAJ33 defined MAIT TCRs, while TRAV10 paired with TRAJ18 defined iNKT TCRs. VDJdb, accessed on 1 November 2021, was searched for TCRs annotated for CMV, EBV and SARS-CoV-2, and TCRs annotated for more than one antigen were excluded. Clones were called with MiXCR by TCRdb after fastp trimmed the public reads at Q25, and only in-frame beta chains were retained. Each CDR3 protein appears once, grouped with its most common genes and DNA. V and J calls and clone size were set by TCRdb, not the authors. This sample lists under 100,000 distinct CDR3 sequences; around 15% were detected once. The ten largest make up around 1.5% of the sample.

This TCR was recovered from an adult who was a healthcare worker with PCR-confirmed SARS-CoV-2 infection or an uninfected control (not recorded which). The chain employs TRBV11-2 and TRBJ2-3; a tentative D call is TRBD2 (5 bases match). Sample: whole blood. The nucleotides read TGTACCAGCAGCTCAATAACAGCGGTTTACACAGATACGCAGTATTTT. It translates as CTSSSITAVYTDTQYF. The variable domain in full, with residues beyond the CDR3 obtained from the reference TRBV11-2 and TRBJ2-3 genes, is EAGVAQSPRYKIIEKRQSVAFWCNPISGHATLYWYQQILGQGPKLLIQFQNNGVVDDSQLPKDRFSAERLKGVDSTLKIQPAKLEDSAVYLCTSSSITAVYTDTQYFGPGTRLTVL.